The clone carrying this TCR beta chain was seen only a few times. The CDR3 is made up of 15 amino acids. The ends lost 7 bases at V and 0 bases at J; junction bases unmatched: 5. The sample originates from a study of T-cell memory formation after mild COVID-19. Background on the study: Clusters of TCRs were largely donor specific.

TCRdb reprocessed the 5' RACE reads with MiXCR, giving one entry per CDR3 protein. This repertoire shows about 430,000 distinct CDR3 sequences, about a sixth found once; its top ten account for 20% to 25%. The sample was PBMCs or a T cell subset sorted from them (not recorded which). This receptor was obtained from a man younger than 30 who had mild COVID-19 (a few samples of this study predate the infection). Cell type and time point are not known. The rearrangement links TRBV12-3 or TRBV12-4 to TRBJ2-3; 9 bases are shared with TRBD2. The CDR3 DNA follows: TGTGCCAGCATTGAGGGACTAGCCAGCACAGATACGCAGTATTTT. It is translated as CASIEGLASTDTQYF.